This TCR beta chain derives from a study of identical twins. Findings and caveats of the study: Model-predicted out-of-frame TCR alpha sharing fell below observed values in monozygotic twins.

V dropped 5 bases and J dropped 3; count of bases not matched to a gene: 10. CDR3 size: 16 residues. Germline CDR1 is LNHDA and CDR2 is SQIVND (reference sequence). No donor was unhealthy or non-Caucasian. TCRdb itself ran the 5' RACE reads through MiXCR, one entry per CDR3 protein. Among around 480,000 distinct CDR3 sequences listed, 13% to 15% were seen once. Details on this clonotype: What it binds is unknown.

This same sample was also taken into another study, of yellow fever vaccine responses in identical twins.

The chain has TRBV19 and TRBJ1-5; 7 bases are shared with TRBD1. The source is a woman between 18 and 30 years old in good health. Sequenced sample: CD4+ T cells sorted from blood. CDR3 in DNA: TGTGCCAGTAGTGGCCGGGACAGAGTCTACAATCAGCCCCAGCATTTT. It specifies CASSGRDRVYNQPQHF.